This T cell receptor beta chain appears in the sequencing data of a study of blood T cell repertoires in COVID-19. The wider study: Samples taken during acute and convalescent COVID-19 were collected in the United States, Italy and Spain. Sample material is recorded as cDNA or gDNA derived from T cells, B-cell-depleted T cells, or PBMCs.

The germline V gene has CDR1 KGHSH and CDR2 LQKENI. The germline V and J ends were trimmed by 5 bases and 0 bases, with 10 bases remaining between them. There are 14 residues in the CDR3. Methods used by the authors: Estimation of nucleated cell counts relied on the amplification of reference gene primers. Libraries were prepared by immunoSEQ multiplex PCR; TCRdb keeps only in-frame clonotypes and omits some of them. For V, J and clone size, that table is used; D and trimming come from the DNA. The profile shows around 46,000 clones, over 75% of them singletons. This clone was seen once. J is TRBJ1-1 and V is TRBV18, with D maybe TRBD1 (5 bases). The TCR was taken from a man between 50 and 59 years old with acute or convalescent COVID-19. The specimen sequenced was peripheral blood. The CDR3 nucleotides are TGTGCCAGCTCAGAGACAGCTATGAACACTGAAGCTTTCTTT. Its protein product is CASSETAMNTEAFF. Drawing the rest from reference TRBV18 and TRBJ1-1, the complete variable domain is NAGVMQNPRHLVRRRGQEARLRCSPMKGHSHVYWYRQLPEEGLKFMVYLQKENIIDESGMPKERFSAEFPKEGPSILRIQQVVRGDSAAYFCASSETAMNTEAFFGQGTRLTVV.